Below, 19 T cell receptor beta chains from the same sample are listed, as sequenced in a study of radiation and T cells in renal cell carcinoma. Some clones are missing from TCRdb's copy, which holds only in-frame ones; the method was immunoSEQ multiplex PCR. The profile shows about 8,900 clones, about two thirds of them singletons. Treatment in this sample: treatment-naive control, cytoreductive nephrectomy. Sequences were derived from tumor tissue, sampled from a patient whose treatment was nephrectomy without radiotherapy. These receptors were taken from a man in his sixties with renal cell carcinoma.

This chain links TRBV27 with TRBJ1-1, with D possibly matching TRBD1 (5 bases). The V gene lost 6 bases and the J gene lost 1 base, with 9 bases spanning the gap. CDR1 and CDR2 from the germline V gene are MNHEY and SMNVEV (reference sequence). This CDR3 comprises 13 residues. DNA of the CDR3: TGTGCCAGCAGAGGTGGGGGGAACACTGAAGCTTTCTTT. Translated, it gives CASRGGGNTEAFF.

The chain recombines TRBV30 with TRBJ1-2; tentatively, D is TRBD1 (5 bases). V was shortened by 4 bases and J by 10 bases, with 25 bases between the two germline ends. Germline CDR1 GTSNPN, CDR2 SVGIG (reference sequence). The CDR3 length is 15 residues. This CDR3 reads CAWIGVGGSTTIYTF. DNA for the CDR3: TGTGCCTGGATTGGTGTGGGGGGGAGTACGACAATCTACACCTTC.

The chain employs TRBV30 and TRBJ2-1, with D perhaps TRBD1 (5 bases). This CDR3 has 13 amino acids. From germline, CDR1 is GTSNPN and CDR2 SVGIG (reference sequence). The CDR3 here is CALEGVTYNEQFF. Written as DNA, the CDR3 is TGTGCTTTGGAAGGGGTGACCTACAATGAGCAGTTCTTC.

This clone showed up just once. The V call is TRBV7-6, the J call TRBJ2-5; D is uncertain. The germline CDR1 and CDR2 sequences are SGHVS and FNYEAQ. The CDR3 sequence is 15 residues long. V was clipped by 3 bases and J by 4 bases, with 15 bases between them. The CDR3 bases are TGTGCCAGCAGCTTGGGTGGGGTCCGTGGAGAGACCCAGTACTTC. It encodes CASSLGGVRGETQYF.

The chain links TRBV2 to TRBJ1-3, with D maybe TRBD1 (6 bases). The CDR3 sequence is 17 residues long. Germline V gene lookup returns CDR1 SNHLY and CDR2 FYNNEI. V was trimmed by 2 bases and J by 0 bases, leaving 14 bases between them. The CDR3 coding sequence is TGTGCCAGCAGTGAAAGGGGGGACCGGAGCTCTGGAAACACCATATATTTT. This gives the protein CASSERGDRSSGNTIYF.

The rearrangement links TRBV7-2 to TRBJ1-2; the D gene is possibly TRBD1 (5 bases). Per germline, CDR1 SGHTA and CDR2 FQGNSA. The CDR3 runs to 12 residues. Trimming shortened V by 3 bases and J by 4 bases, and 6 bases separated the two germline ends. CDR3 residues: CASSFRAYGYTF. The CDR3 coding sequence is TGTGCCAGCAGCTTCAGGGCCTATGGCTACACCTTC.

Comments on this clone: Given a far larger clone just one base away, this is likely a sequencing read error. This sequence joins TRBV4-2 and TRBJ1-1; D is unresolved. Trimming left V 0 bases short and J 6 bases short, with 14 bases between. The V gene's germline CDR1 is LGHNA and CDR2 YNFKEQ. There are 15 residues in the CDR3. DNA for the CDR3: TGTGCCAGCAGCCAAGATCCTGGCCCTGTACCTGAAGCTTTCTTT. Its translation is CASSQDPGPVPEAFF.

CDR3 sequence (DNA): TGTGCCAGCAGCCCACAGACAAACTCTGGGGCCAACGTCCTGACTTTC. It encodes CASSPQTNSGANVLTF. The gene calls are TRBV5-4 and TRBJ2-6; D gene unclear. Trimming removed 4 bases from V and 0 bases from J, with 11 bases in between. The germline CDR1 and CDR2 sequences are SGHNT and YYREEE (reference sequence). CDR3 length equals 16 residues.

The chain employs TRBV6-1 and TRBJ1-1; possibly TRBD1 for D (5 bases). With 8 bases removed from V and 0 bases from J, the gap between germline ends came to 10 bases. The CDR3 length is 13 residues. Germline loops: CDR1 MNHNS, CDR2 SASEGT. In DNA, the CDR3 is TGTGCCAGCCAGGGCTGGGTGAACACTGAAGCTTTCTTT. It yields the protein CASQGWVNTEAFF.

V is TRBV29-1 and J is TRBJ1-5; 9 nucleotides align to TRBD1. This CDR3 is 17 amino acids long. Looked up from germline, CDR1 is SQVTM and CDR2 is ANQGSEA. Trimming cost V 6 bases and J 0 bases; bases outside gene matches: 12. The CDR3 nucleotides read TGCAGCGTCGTAGGGGGGATACAGGGGGCTAGCAATCAGCCCCAGCATTTT. This gives the protein CSVVGGIQGASNQPQHF.

The chain recombines TRBV18 with TRBJ2-5, with D uncertain. In germline, CDR1 is KGHSH, CDR2 LQKENI. The V gene lost 2 bases and the J gene lost 5 bases, with 3 bases spanning the gap. The CDR3 contains 11 residues. CDR3 sequence (DNA): TGTGCCAGCTCACCAGACGAGACCCAGTACTTC. This sequence encodes CASSPDETQYF.

The J gene is TRBJ2-7, the V gene TRBV7-6; 7 bases are a match to TRBD1. Looked up from germline, CDR1 is SGHVS and CDR2 is FNYEAQ. The CDR3 contains 13 residues. Trimming removed 2 bases from V and 2 bases from J; junction bases left unmatched: 0. The CDR3 nucleotides are TGTGCCAGCAGCTTACAGGGGGCCTACGAGCAGTACTTC. It encodes CASSLQGAYEQYF.

A few counts support this clone. J is TRBJ2-1 and V is TRBV5-1; 11 nucleotides match TRBD2. Looked up from germline, CDR1 is SGHRS and CDR2 is YFSETQ. The CDR3 is 17 amino acids. V shed 0 bases and J 5 bases; nucleotides not matched to a gene: 7. The CDR3 here is CASSLAPGTSGNNEQFF. The CDR3 DNA reads as TGCGCCAGCAGCTTGGCCCCCGGGACTAGCGGAAACAATGAGCAGTTCTTC.

The chain joins TRBV5-1 to TRBJ2-1, with TRBD2 matching over 11 bases. Germline lookup yields CDR1 SGHRS and CDR2 YFSETQ. V gave up 2 bases and J gave up 5 bases; unmatched junction bases: 3. The CDR3 runs 15 residues. Here the CDR3 reads CASSFRSGGDNEQFF. The CDR3 DNA follows: TGCGCCAGCAGCTTCCGTAGCGGGGGGGACAATGAGCAGTTCTTC.

The V gene is TRBV7-3, the J gene TRBJ2-1; D is possibly TRBD2 (6 bases). Per the germline V gene, CDR1 is SGHTA and CDR2 is FQGTGA. V was shortened by 2 bases and J by 4 bases, with 9 bases between the two germline ends. This CDR3 region has 14 residues. CDR3 in DNA: TGTGCCAGCAGCTTACTCGCGGGATACAATGAGCAGTTCTTC. Its translation is CASSLLAGYNEQFF.

J is TRBJ1-2 and V is TRBV7-9, with D unresolved. The CDR3 runs to 13 residues. Germline V gene data show CDR1 as SEHNR and CDR2 as FQNEAQ (reference sequence). Between the trimmed V and J ends, which lost 4 bases and 5 bases, there was a span of 11 bases. The chain's CDR3 is CASSSAAQYGYTF. As DNA, the CDR3 is TGTGCCAGCAGCTCGGCAGCACAGTATGGCTACACCTTC.

The V and J genes are TRBV7-2 and TRBJ1-1; TRBD1 matches at 7 bases. The CDR3 spans 17 residues. Germline V CDR1 and CDR2: SGHTA, FQGNSA. V dropped 3 bases and J dropped 4; count of bases not matched to a gene: 14. This CDR3 reads CASSFLDRASPSTEAFF. The CDR3, as DNA: TGTGCCAGCAGCTTCCTCGACAGGGCATCTCCTAGCACTGAAGCTTTCTTT.

The V and J genes are TRBV7-7 and TRBJ2-5; unclear D gene. The germline V gene encodes CDR1 SSHAT and CDR2 FNYEAQ (reference sequence). There are 15 residues in the CDR3. V lost 1 base to trimming and J lost 1 base, with 10 bases between them. CDR3 region: CASSLGASAQETQYF. Here the CDR3 DNA reads TGTGCCAGCAGCTTAGGAGCAAGCGCCCAAGAGACCCAGTACTTC.

This chain links TRBV19 with TRBJ1-5; weak D call: TRBD1 (6 bases). The CDR3 length is 17 residues. Germline-derived CDR1 and CDR2 are LNHDA and SQIVND (reference sequence). V was clipped by 0 bases and J by 5 bases, with 17 bases between them. The CDR3 here is CASSIDEGQGSYQPQHF. CDR3 nucleotide sequence: TGTGCCAGTAGTATAGATGAGGGGCAGGGGAGTTATCAGCCCCAGCATTTT.